One and the same sample provided the 17 T cell receptor beta chains below, sequenced in a study of T cells in Graves' hyperthyroidism and ophthalmopathy. What was amplified from RNA transcripts were TCR beta CDR3 regions. HTBI primers drove first-round RT-PCR of the TCR CDR3. TCRdb fed the multiplex PCR reads into MiXCR, producing one record per CDR3 protein. The sample includes over 550,000 distinct CDR3 sequences, approximately 16% of them seen just once. Sequencing was performed on blood. These receptors were obtained from a young woman with Graves' hyperthyroidism.

Concerning this clonotype: This may be a read error: a much more frequent sequence differs by one nucleotide. This chain uses TRBV2 with TRBJ2-7; no firm D call. This CDR3 comprises 12 residues. CDR1 and CDR2 (germline): SNHLY, FYNNEI. CDR3 region: CASSESSYEQHF. CDR3 coding DNA: TGTGCCAGCAGTGAATCATCCTACGAGCAGCACTTC.

This clonotype was counted at least ten times. The rearrangement links TRBV7-9 to TRBJ2-5, with TRBD1 matching 7 bases. The V segment lost 7 bases and the J segment 5 bases; nucleotides outside the gene matches: 4. Germline V gene data show CDR1 as SEHNR and CDR2 as FQNEAQ (reference sequence). This CDR3 spans 12 amino acids. In nucleotides, the CDR3 is TGTGCCAGCACAGGGGGTACGGAGACCCAGTACTTC. As protein: CASTGGTETQYF.

This clonotype showed up many times. This chain links TRBV24-1 with TRBJ1-2; a weak D match, TRBD1 (5 bases). Germline assignment: CDR1 KGHDR and CDR2 SFDVKD. With 4 bases removed from V and 3 bases from J, the gap between germline ends came to 11 bases. There are 14 residues in the CDR3. The CDR3 protein is CATSDLDSYYGYTF. The CDR3 nucleotides read TGTGCCACCAGTGACTTAGACAGTTACTATGGCTACACCTTC.

The chain recombines TRBV29-1 with TRBJ2-2; 11 bases align to TRBD2. The CDR3 is 16 amino acids. The V segment lost 5 bases and the J segment 0 bases; nucleotides outside the gene matches: 5. Germline CDR1 is SQVTM and CDR2 is ANQGSEA. CDR3 sequence (DNA): TGCAGCGTTAAGACTAGCGGGATCCCGAACACCGGGGAGCTGTTTTTT. Protein sequence: CSVKTSGIPNTGELFF.

The sample holds many counts of this clonotype. This chain connects TRBV28 to TRBJ2-7; the match to TRBD2 covers 7 bases. V shed 3 bases and J 1 base; nucleotides not matched to a gene: 9. The CDR3 sequence is 16 residues long. CDR1 MDHEN and CDR2 SYDVKM come from the germline V gene. The CDR3 protein is CASSFPLRERSYEQYF. DNA of the CDR3: TGTGCCAGCAGTTTTCCCTTGCGGGAGAGGTCCTACGAGCAGTACTTC.

This clonotype was picked up many times. The V and J genes are TRBV2 and TRBJ1-5; D remains unclear. From germline, CDR1 is SNHLY and CDR2 FYNNEI. The CDR3 sequence is 13 residues long. Deletions cut 4 bases from V and 1 base from J, with 5 bases between. The CDR3 is CASSAESNQPQHF. DNA for the CDR3: TGTGCCAGCAGTGCAGAGAGCAATCAGCCCCAGCATTTT.

The chain combines TRBV5-8 with TRBJ1-1, with a tentative D call TRBD1 (5 bases). This CDR3 contains 13 residues. Trimming pared 0 bases from V and 11 bases from J, leaving 14 bases between. The V gene's germline CDR1 is SGHTS and CDR2 YDEGEE. The CDR3 region is CASSLEEARDAFF. The DNA for the CDR3 is TGTGCCAGCAGCTTGGAGGAGGCTAGGGACGCTTTCTTT.

There are many counts of this clonotype. This chain's CDR3 is CAWSVQWGSTDTQYF. CDR3 coding DNA: TGTGCCTGGAGTGTACAATGGGGGAGCACAGATACGCAGTATTTT. V and J are TRBV30 and TRBJ2-3, with D perhaps assigned TRBD1 or TRBD2 (5 bases each). This CDR3 is built from 15 residues. Trimming removed 0 bases from V and 0 bases from J, with 10 bases in between. Germline V lookup: CDR1 GTSNPN, CDR2 SVGIG (reference sequence).

This clonotype occurred many times. This chain connects TRBV20-1 to TRBJ2-3; 7 bases match TRBD2. Germline V gene sequence: CDR1 DFQATT, CDR2 SNEGSKA (reference sequence). The CDR3 consists of 14 residues. V dropped 5 bases and J dropped 3; count of bases not matched to a gene: 8. CDR3 residues: CSAGGETRTDTQYF. CDR3 nucleotide sequence: TGCAGTGCTGGGGGGGAAACGAGGACAGATACGCAGTATTTT.

This clonotype was observed many times. This chain links TRBV11-2 with TRBJ2-1; 8 bases fit TRBD2. V shed 5 bases, J shed 3 bases, and the junction held 9 bases outside the gene matches. Germline assignment: CDR1 SGHAT and CDR2 FQNNGV. The CDR3 consists of 16 residues. CDR3 residues: CASSQRRAGVYNEQFF. The CDR3 DNA is TGTGCCAGCAGCCAGAGACGAGCGGGAGTCTACAATGAGCAGTTCTTC.

This clonotype was seen ten or more times. The chain is built from TRBV5-6 and TRBJ2-7, with D possibly TRBD1 on 6 matching bases. Trimming pared 6 bases from V and 6 bases from J, leaving 16 bases between. The V gene's germline CDR1 is SGHDT and CDR2 YYEEEE. This CDR3 has 13 residues. CDR3 in DNA: TGTGCCAGCAACTGGGAACAGGGAGCCGAGCAGTACTTC. It codes for CASNWEQGAEQYF.

This clonotype was found many times. The chain joins TRBV27 to TRBJ1-3; the D is unclear. Trimming shortened V by 1 base and J by 2 bases, and 9 bases separated the two germline ends. Germline V gene lookup returns CDR1 MNHEY and CDR2 SMNVEV (reference sequence). The CDR3 contains 15 residues. DNA for the CDR3: TGTGCCAGCAGTTTATACAGAAGGCCTGGAAACACCATATATTTT. Its protein product is CASSLYRRPGNTIYF.

This clonotype was picked up a small number of times. This may come from a read error, since a much larger clone is one base off. The J gene is TRBJ1-5, the V gene TRBV3-1, with D possibly matching TRBD1 (5 bases). Germline assignment: CDR1 LGHDT and CDR2 YNNKEL (reference sequence). CDR3 size: 13 residues. The CDR3 DNA follows: TGTGCCGGCAGCCAAGAACTTGGGGGGAGCCAGCATTTT. Its protein product is CAGSQELGGSQHF.

Turning to this clonotype: This may come from a read error, since a much larger clone is one base off. CDR3 sequence (DNA): TGTGCCAGCAGTTTCCTCAACTGGGAGGGGCATGAGCAGTACTTC. Residues: CASSFLNWEGHEQYF. The V and J genes are TRBV2 and TRBJ2-7; 7 positions match TRBD2. The J segment lost 7 bases and the V segment lost 5 bases, leaving 14 bases of the junction unmatched. This CDR3 contains 15 residues. Per germline, CDR1 SNHLY and CDR2 FYNNEI.

The rearrangement joins TRBV7-2 to TRBJ2-1; tentatively, D is TRBD1 (5 bases). CDR1 is SGHTA, CDR2 FQGNSA, per germline. Trimming took off 5 bases at V and 9 bases at J, with 17 bases between the two ends. The CDR3 spans 14 residues. CDR3 bases: TGTGCCAGCAGCACCTTGGGGCAAAGGGGTGAGCAGTTCTTC. Translation gives CASSTLGQRGEQFF. Full variable domain (missing parts from reference TRBV7-2 and TRBJ2-1): GAGVSQSPSNKVTEKGKDVELRCDPISGHTALYWYRQSLGQGLEFLIYFQGNSAPDKSGLPSDRFSAERTGGSVSTLTIQRTQQEDSAVYLCASSTLGQRGEQFFGPGTRLTVL.

V is TRBV18 and J is TRBJ2-3; possible D gene TRBD2, 5 bases. The CDR3 length is 16 residues. The germline gives CDR1 KGHSH, CDR2 LQKENI. V shed 5 bases and J shed 2 bases, with 17 bases lying between them. In DNA form, the CDR3 reads TGTGCCAGCTCAAAACGTCCGGGATCAAACACAGATACGCAGTATTTT. The encoded protein is CASSKRPGSNTDTQYF.

A note on this clonotype: One base away lies a much larger clone, so this may be a sequencing read error. The chain joins TRBV5-5 to TRBJ2-7; tentatively, D is TRBD1 (5 bases). The CDR3 length is 14 residues. Germline CDR1 reads SGHKS; CDR2 reads YYEKEE (reference sequence). The CDR3 sequence: CASSSPNQGYELYF. CDR3 DNA sequence: TGTGCCAGCAGCTCGCCGAACCAGGGCTACGAGCTGTACTTC. The full variable domain, completed using reference TRBV5-5 and TRBJ2-7, is DAGVTQSPTHLIKTRGQQVTLRCSPISGHKSVSWYQQVLGQGPQFIFQYYEKEERGRGNFPDRFSARQFPNYSSELNVNALLLGDSALYLCASSSPNQGYELYFGPGTRLTVT.